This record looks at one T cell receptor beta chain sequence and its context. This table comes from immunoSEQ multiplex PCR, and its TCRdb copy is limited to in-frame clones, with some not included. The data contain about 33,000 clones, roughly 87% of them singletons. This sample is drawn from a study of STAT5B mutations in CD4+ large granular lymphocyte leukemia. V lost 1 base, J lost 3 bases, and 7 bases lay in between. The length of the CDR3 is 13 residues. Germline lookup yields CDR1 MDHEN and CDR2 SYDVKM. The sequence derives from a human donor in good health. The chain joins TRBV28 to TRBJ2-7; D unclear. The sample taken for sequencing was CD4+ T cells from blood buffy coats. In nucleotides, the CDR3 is TGTGCCAGCAGTTTATATCCCATCTACGAGCAGTACTTC. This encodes CASSLYPIYEQYF.